Below, 12 T cell receptor beta chains from the same sample are listed, as sequenced in a study of shared clonotypes between healthy human individuals. The assay was immunoSEQ multiplex PCR, and TCRdb's table has in-frame clones only and misses some. The repertoire holds 2 million to 3 million clones, with roughly 93% as singletons. Sample: naive CD4+ T cells from PBMCs. Described subset: CD45RA+ positively selected. These receptor sequences come from a young man in good health. Some clones in this sample may be carry-over from other donors' samples.

CDR3 bases: TGTGCCAGCAGCTTATTAGCGGGAGGGCCAGAGACCCAGTACTTC. Amino acid sequence: CASSLLAGGPETQYF. The chain couples TRBV5-5 to TRBJ2-5, with TRBD2 matching 11 bases. Germline CDR1 and CDR2: SGHKS and YYEKEE (reference sequence). Germline trimming cut 2 bases from V and 4 bases from J; bases unmatched to any gene: 4. The CDR3 totals 15 residues.

This clone came up a few times. V is TRBV7-2 and J is TRBJ1-2, with 10 nucleotides matching TRBD1. Per germline, CDR1 SGHTA and CDR2 FQGNSA. The CDR3 runs 14 residues. The V gene end was trimmed by 7 bases and the J gene end by 6 bases; junction bases not matched to a gene: 8. This chain's CDR3 is CASITATGGNGYTF. The CDR3 DNA sequence: TGTGCCAGCATCACGGCGACAGGGGGCAATGGCTACACCTTC.

The genes are TRBV5-4 and TRBJ1-1; 7 bases are shared with TRBD1. Trimming cost V 0 bases and J 10 bases; bases outside gene matches: 6. Germline V gives CDR1 SGHNT, CDR2 YYREEE (reference sequence). CDR3 length: 13 amino acids. In nucleotides, the CDR3 is TGTGCCAGCAGCTTGGGGCAGGGGGAAGGAGCTTTCTTT. Translating it yields CASSLGQGEGAFF.

The V gene is TRBV7-8, the J gene TRBJ2-5, with D possibly being TRBD2 (6 bases). Germline assignment: CDR1 SGHVS and CDR2 FQNEAQ. The ends were cut back, 5 bases at V and 4 bases at J, with 17 bases in the middle. The CDR3 covers 15 residues. DNA for the CDR3: TGTGCCAGCAGCAACCGGGAGAGGTGGCGAGAGACCCAGTACTTC. Its protein is CASSNRERWRETQYF.

This clone appeared a single time. The sample holds other DNA sequences that translate to the same CDR3. CDR3 region: CASSPGDSGNTIYF. CDR3 nucleotides: TGTGCCAGCAGTCCTGGAGACTCTGGAAACACCATATATTTT. The V and J genes are TRBV6-6 and TRBJ1-3; D unresolved. The CDR3 has 14 amino acids. V was clipped by 5 bases and J by 0 bases, with 8 bases between them. Germline assignment: CDR1 MNHNY and CDR2 SVGAGI (reference sequence).

The chain has TRBV25-1 and TRBJ2-1; 10 bases align to TRBD2. There are 17 residues in the CDR3. The V gene's germline CDR1 is MGHDK and CDR2 SYGVNS. V lost 2 bases to trimming and J lost 8 bases; unmatched junction nucleotides: 12. The CDR3 DNA sequence: TGTGCCAGCAGTGAAGGGGGCGCTAGCGGGAGAGTCTATGAGCAGTTCTTC. Translated, it gives CASSEGGASGRVYEQFF. Combining the CDR3 with reference TRBV25-1 and TRBJ2-1 gives the whole variable domain EADIYQTPRYLVIGTGKKITLECSQTMGHDKMYWYQQDPGMELHLIHYSYGVNSTEKGDLSSESTVSRIRTEHFPLTLESARPSHTSQYLCASSEGGASGRVYEQFFGPGTRLTVL.

This chain links TRBV5-1 with TRBJ1-1, with D hard to call. CDR3 length: 13 amino acids. The V end was cut by 5 bases, the J end by 3 bases, with 11 bases between. Looked up from germline, CDR1 is SGHRS and CDR2 is YFSETQ. CDR3 sequence: CASSIDPYTEAFF. CDR3 nucleotides: TGCGCCAGCAGTATAGATCCCTACACTGAAGCTTTCTTT.

The rearrangement joins TRBV2 to TRBJ2-1; no firm D call. CDR3 length: 16 residues. Germline CDR1 is SNHLY and CDR2 is FYNNEI. The V gene lost 5 bases and the J gene lost 7 bases, with 21 bases spanning the gap. CDR3 sequence: CASSRSGAQGTNEQFF. CDR3 DNA sequence: TGTGCCAGCAGTCGCTCCGGAGCTCAAGGAACTAATGAGCAGTTCTTC.

Only one count was recorded for this clone. One end of the junction fails to match germline, which may point to a read error. The chain joins TRBV7-3 to TRBJ2-1; 16 bases are a match to TRBD2. The CDR3 runs to 16 residues. The germline CDR1 and CDR2 sequences are SGHTA and FQGTGA. CDR3 sequence reads: CASSITGLAGGNEQFF. CDR3 sequence (DNA): TGTGCCAGCAGCATAACGGGACTAGCGGGAGGGAATGAGCAGTTCTTC.

The chain combines TRBV28 with TRBJ2-1; D may be TRBD2 (6 bases). CDR1 and CDR2 (germline): MDHEN, SYDVKM. The CDR3 is 14 residues long. V was pared by 3 bases and J by 9 bases, with 15 bases between. CDR3 amino acids: CASSFFVGGGEQFF. For the CDR3, the DNA is TGTGCCAGCAGTTTTTTTGTTGGGGGAGGTGAGCAGTTCTTC.

The chain couples TRBV19 to TRBJ1-5; 8 bases match TRBD1. Germline loops: CDR1 LNHDA, CDR2 SQIVND (reference sequence). The trim removed 8 bases at V and 5 bases at J, leaving 8 bases unmatched. The CDR3 consists of 14 residues. CDR3 residues: CASCKDRGYQPQHF. For the CDR3, the DNA is TGTGCCAGTTGTAAAGACAGGGGATATCAGCCCCAGCATTTT.

The J gene is TRBJ1-1, the V gene TRBV7-9; D is unclear. CDR3 length: 11 amino acids. Deletions cut 0 bases from V and 8 bases from J, with 4 bases between. Germline CDR1 reads SEHNR; CDR2 reads FQNEAQ (reference sequence). DNA of the CDR3: TGTGCCAGCAGCTTAGCGGGGGAAGCTTTCTTT. The encoded protein is CASSLAGEAFF.